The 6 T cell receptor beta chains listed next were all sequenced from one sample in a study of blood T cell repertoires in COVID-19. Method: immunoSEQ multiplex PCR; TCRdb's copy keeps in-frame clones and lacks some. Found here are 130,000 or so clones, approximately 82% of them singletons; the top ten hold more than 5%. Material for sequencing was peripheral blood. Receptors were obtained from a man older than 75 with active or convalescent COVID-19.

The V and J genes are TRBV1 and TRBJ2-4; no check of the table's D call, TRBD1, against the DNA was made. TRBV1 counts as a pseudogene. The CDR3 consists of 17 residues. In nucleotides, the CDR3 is TGCACCAGCAGACCGGACAGGGGGCGTCTAGCCAAAAACATTCAGTACTTC. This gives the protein CTSRPDRGRLAKNIQYF.

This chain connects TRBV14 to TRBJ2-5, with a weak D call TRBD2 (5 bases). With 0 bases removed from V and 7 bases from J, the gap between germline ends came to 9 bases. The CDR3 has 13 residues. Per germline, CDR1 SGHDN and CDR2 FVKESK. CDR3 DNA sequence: TGTGCCAGCAGCCAAGATCCAGCGGCGACCCAGTACTTC. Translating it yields CASSQDPAATQYF.

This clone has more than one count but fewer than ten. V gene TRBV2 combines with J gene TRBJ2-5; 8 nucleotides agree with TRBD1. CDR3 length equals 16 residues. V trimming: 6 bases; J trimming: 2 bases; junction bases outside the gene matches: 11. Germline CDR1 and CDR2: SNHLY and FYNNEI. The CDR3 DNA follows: TGTGCCAGCAGCGACCGACAGGGGTCTCTACAAGAGACCCAGTACTTC. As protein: CASSDRQGSLQETQYF.

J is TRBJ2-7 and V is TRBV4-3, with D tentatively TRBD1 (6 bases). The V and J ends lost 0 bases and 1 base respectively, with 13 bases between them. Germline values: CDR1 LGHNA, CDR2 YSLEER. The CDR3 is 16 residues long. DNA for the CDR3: TGCGCCAGCAGCCAAGAGTTGGGGGCGAGGTCCTACGAGCAGTACTTC. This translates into CASSQELGARSYEQYF.

For the CDR3, the DNA is TGCGCCAGCAGCCAACAAGGGACAGTGGGTCTCTCCTACGAGCAGTACTTC. Translating it yields CASSQQGTVGLSYEQYF. The V and J genes are TRBV4-3 and TRBJ2-7, with TRBD1 matching 7 bases. Germline CDR1 reads LGHNA; CDR2 reads YSLEER. CDR3 size: 17 residues. V lost 2 bases to trimming and J lost 0 bases; unmatched junction nucleotides: 10.

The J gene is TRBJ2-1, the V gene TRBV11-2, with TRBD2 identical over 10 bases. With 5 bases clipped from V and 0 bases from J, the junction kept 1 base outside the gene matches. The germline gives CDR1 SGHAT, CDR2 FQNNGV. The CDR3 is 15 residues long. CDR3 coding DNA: TGTGCCAGCAGCCGGACTAGCGGCTCCTACAATGAGCAGTTCTTC. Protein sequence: CASSRTSGSYNEQFF. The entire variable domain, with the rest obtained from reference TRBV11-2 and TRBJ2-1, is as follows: EAGVAQSPRYKIIEKRQSVAFWCNPISGHATLYWYQQILGQGPKLLIQFQNNGVVDDSQLPKDRFSAERLKGVDSTLKIQPAKLEDSAVYLCASSRTSGSYNEQFFGPGTRLTVL.